The entry that follows covers one T cell receptor (beta chain) sequence. The PCR ran on 60 Vbeta and 13 Jbeta primers. Data came from immunoSEQ multiplex PCR; TCRdb stores just in-frame clones and leaves some out. Here the sample spans some 170,000 clones, 72% being singletons. The data are from a study of cytomegalovirus exposure and HLA in healthy donors. V was trimmed by 6 bases and J by 3 bases, leaving 3 bases between them. Germline V gives CDR1 MGHRA, CDR2 YSYEKL. The CDR3 contains 12 residues. The receptor's source is a human donor in good health. Sequencing was done on a sample of PBMCs. The genes are TRBV4-1 and TRBJ1-6; no reliable D call. The CDR3 bases are TGCGCCAGCAGACACTATAATTCACCCCTCCACTTT. Protein sequence: CASRHYNSPLHF.